These 29 T cell receptor beta chains originate from one sample sequenced in a study of CD8 T cells in ankylosing spondylitis (TCRdb year 2017). The library was built by means of 5' RACE. The instrument given in TCRdb is Illumina HiSeq 2500. Clones were called with MiXCR by TCRdb after fastp trimmed the public reads at Q25, and only in-frame beta chains were retained. Each entry is one CDR3 protein sequence, shown with its most common DNA and genes. This sample lists hundreds of thousands of distinct CDR3 sequences; roughly 20% were detected once. Clones ranked in the top ten supply less than 9.5% of the sample. Specimen: blood, either unsorted or a sorted T cell fraction (not recorded which). The receptor source for this set is a male donor with ankylosing spondylitis or in good health (not recorded which).

This clonotype was seen a few times. The J gene is TRBJ1-5, the V gene TRBV10-3, with a weak D call TRBD1 (6 bases). Trimming took 7 bases from V and 11 from J, leaving 15 bases between them. Germline V gene lookup returns CDR1 ENHRY and CDR2 SYGVKD. CDR3 length: 12 residues. The CDR3 region has the DNA TGTGCCATCAAATCAGGGGAGGGGGCCCAGCATTTT. It yields the protein CAIKSGEGAQHF.

This chain connects TRBV20-1 to TRBJ2-3; no firm D call. Trimming took 3 bases from V and 0 from J, leaving 7 bases between them. Germline V gene sequence: CDR1 DFQATT, CDR2 SNEGSKA (reference sequence). This CDR3 is 13 amino acids long. The CDR3 here is CSASRFSTDTQYF. The CDR3 DNA sequence: TGCAGTGCTAGTAGGTTTAGCACAGATACGCAGTATTTT.

This clonotype was counted only a few times. This chain connects TRBV15 to TRBJ1-6; D unresolved. The germline gives CDR1 LNHNV, CDR2 YYDKDF (reference sequence). This CDR3 spans 13 amino acids. V lost 8 bases to trimming and J lost 8 bases, with 13 bases between them. The CDR3: CATVKDLDSPLHF. The CDR3 DNA is TGTGCCACCGTCAAGGACCTTGATTCACCCCTCCACTTT.

CDR3 sequence (DNA): TGTGCCACCAGCAGAGAGCCGGGCAGGGGGGTCTACGAGCAGTACGTC. The encoded protein is CATSREPGRGVYEQYV. The V and J genes are TRBV15 and TRBJ2-7; tentatively, D is TRBD1 (7 bases). V shed 0 bases and J shed 3 bases, with 15 bases lying between them. The CDR3 extends over 16 amino acids. The V gene's germline CDR1 is LNHNV and CDR2 YYDKDF (reference sequence).

The chain recombines TRBV7-8 with TRBJ1-4, with D uncertain. This CDR3 has 13 amino acids. Per the germline V gene, CDR1 is SGHVS and CDR2 is FQNEAQ. V lost 6 bases, J lost 8 bases, and 13 bases lay in between. The CDR3, as DNA: TGTGCCAGCAGTCCCGTGGGGTGGGAAAAACTGTTTTTT. The encoded protein is CASSPVGWEKLFF.

The chain employs TRBV19 and TRBJ2-2, with D perhaps TRBD2 (6 bases). Looked up from germline, CDR1 is LNHDA and CDR2 is SQIVND (reference sequence). The CDR3 loop spans 16 amino acids. Trimming shortened V by 3 bases and J by 3 bases, and 14 bases separated the two germline ends. CDR3 nucleotide sequence: TGTGCCAGTAGTATTCTTTGGCGGGAAGACACCGGGGAGCTGTTTTTT. It is translated as CASSILWREDTGELFF.

This clonotype was seen at least ten times. V is TRBV29-1 and J is TRBJ2-5, with 12 nucleotides matching TRBD2. V lost 4 bases, J lost 4 bases, and 4 bases stayed unmatched. Germline values: CDR1 SQVTM, CDR2 ANQGSEA. The CDR3 loop spans 14 amino acids. CDR3 sequence: CSVARTSGTETQYF. The CDR3 region has the DNA TGCAGCGTTGCAAGGACTAGCGGGACAGAGACCCAGTACTTC.

This clonotype has ten or more counts. This chain links TRBV20-1 with TRBJ2-2, with D possibly being TRBD1 or TRBD2 (5 bases each). This CDR3 has 14 amino acids. V lost 3 bases and J lost 6, with 14 bases in between. Germline V gene lookup returns CDR1 DFQATT and CDR2 SNEGSKA (reference sequence). The CDR3 bases are TGCAGTGCTAGCCTAGCCGGGACCGCCGGGGAGCTGTTTTTT. It encodes CSASLAGTAGELFF.

This clonotype was observed a few times. V and J are TRBV19 and TRBJ2-2, with D uncertain. With 6 bases removed from V and 1 base from J, the gap between germline ends came to 6 bases. This CDR3 region has 13 residues. Looked up from germline, CDR1 is LNHDA and CDR2 is SQIVND (reference sequence). CDR3 residues: CASRGKNTGELFF. Here the CDR3 DNA reads TGTGCCAGTAGGGGAAAGAACACCGGGGAGCTGTTTTTT.

The chain is built from TRBV9 and TRBJ2-1; the D gene is possibly TRBD2 (6 bases). Germline-derived CDR1 and CDR2 are SGDLS and YYNGEE. This CDR3 has 16 amino acids. V was shortened by 2 bases and J by 0 bases, with 12 bases between the two germline ends. The CDR3 coding sequence is TGTGCCAGCAGCGTCGCCGCTAGCGACTCCTACAATGAGCAGTTCTTC. This codes for CASSVAASDSYNEQFF.

J is TRBJ2-5 and V is TRBV28; D remains ambiguous. Trimming pared 5 bases from V and 4 bases from J, leaving 14 bases between. This CDR3 region has 14 residues. Looked up from germline, CDR1 is MDHEN and CDR2 is SYDVKM. CDR3: CASSTLGRSETQYF. The CDR3 DNA sequence: TGTGCCAGCAGTACATTAGGACGGTCAGAGACCCAGTACTTC.

The table lists this clonotype with a few counts. The genes are TRBV5-1 and TRBJ2-1, with D possibly being TRBD2 (5 bases). This CDR3 has 15 amino acids. The V gene lost 3 bases and the J gene lost 0 bases, with 10 bases spanning the gap. CDR1 SGHRS and CDR2 YFSETQ come from the germline V gene. CDR3 DNA sequence: TGCGCCAGCAGCTGGCAAGGGAGCTCCTACAATGAGCAGTTCTTC. It specifies CASSWQGSSYNEQFF. Full variable domain (outside the CDR3, taken from reference TRBV5-1 and TRBJ2-1): KAGVTQTPRYLIKTRGQQVTLSCSPISGHRSVSWYQQTPGQGLQFLFEYFSETQRNKGNFPGRFSGRQFSNSRSEMNVSTLELGDSALYLCASSWQGSSYNEQFFGPGTRLTVL.

This sequence joins TRBV20-1 and TRBJ2-1, with D perhaps TRBD2 (6 bases). This CDR3 comprises 15 residues. CDR1 is DFQATT, CDR2 SNEGSKA, per germline (reference sequence). Trimming removed 4 bases at V and 0 bases at J, with 13 bases between. DNA of the CDR3: TGCAGTGCTACCGGGACTTGGAACTCCTACAATGAGCAGTTCTTC. Translating it yields CSATGTWNSYNEQFF.

The sample holds many counts of this clonotype. This chain's CDR3 is CASGGAGTYNEQFF. CDR3 nucleotide sequence: TGCGCCAGCGGCGGGGCTGGCACCTACAATGAGCAGTTCTTC. This chain connects TRBV5-1 to TRBJ2-1, with D perhaps TRBD2 (6 bases). The CDR3 runs 14 residues. CDR1 and CDR2 (germline): SGHRS, YFSETQ. V was cut by 7 bases and J by 2 bases, with 13 bases left in between.

J is TRBJ2-3 and V is TRBV10-2; D possibly corresponds to TRBD2 (7 bases). Trimming removed 3 bases at V and 1 base at J, with 11 bases between. From germline, CDR1 is WSHSY and CDR2 SAAADI. The length of the CDR3 is 15 residues. The CDR3, as DNA: TGCGCCAGCAGTGAAGGGGGGGTCGGCACAGATACGCAGTATTTT. Translation gives CASSEGGVGTDTQYF.

This clonotype was observed a handful of times. The rearrangement links TRBV27 to TRBJ2-5; TRBD1 aligns across 8 bases. The length of the CDR3 is 17 residues. J was trimmed by 4 bases and V by 5 bases; bases with no gene match: 15. Looked up from germline, CDR1 is MNHEY and CDR2 is SMNVEV (reference sequence). CDR3 DNA: TGTGCCAGCAGTAGGCTGACAAGACAGGGGTATCGAGAGACCCAGTACTTC. This translates into CASSRLTRQGYRETQYF.

This rearrangement joins TRBV24-1 to TRBJ2-3, with D perhaps assigned TRBD1 or TRBD2 (5 bases each). The CDR3 consists of 14 residues. Trimming cost V 2 bases and J 8 bases, with 13 bases left between them. The V gene's germline CDR1 is KGHDR and CDR2 SFDVKD. DNA of the CDR3: TGTGCCACCAGTGATTGGGGGAATTCAGTTACGCAGTATTTT. This sequence encodes CATSDWGNSVTQYF.

This CDR3 reads CASSGLGLGPANEKLFF. In DNA, the CDR3 is TGTGCCAGCAGTGGACTTGGATTAGGTCCAGCTAATGAAAAACTGTTTTTT. The chain couples TRBV6-1 to TRBJ1-4; D is undetermined. There are 17 residues in the CDR3. Between the trimmed V and J ends, which lost 4 bases and 3 bases, there was a span of 18 bases. Per the germline V gene, CDR1 is MNHNS and CDR2 is SASEGT.

This clonotype has a handful of counts. The chain is built from TRBV4-1 and TRBJ2-1, with no clear D. This CDR3 comprises 16 residues. From germline, CDR1 is MGHRA and CDR2 YSYEKL. V lost 4 bases and J lost 5, with 18 bases in between. CDR3: CASSLKVLGPNNEQFF. In DNA, the CDR3 is TGCGCCAGCAGCCTTAAGGTGTTAGGTCCCAACAATGAGCAGTTCTTC.

This clonotype was observed a few times. The genes are TRBV12-3 or TRBV12-4 and TRBJ2-1, with a tentative D call TRBD1 (6 bases). Trimming cost V 2 bases and J 4 bases, with 18 bases left between them. This CDR3 is built from 17 residues. The CDR3, as DNA: TGTGCCAGCAGTTTACGCCAAGGTCAGGGACAATACAATGAGCAGTTCTTC. Translation gives CASSLRQGQGQYNEQFF.

In its sample, this clonotype was seen a few times. The chain joins TRBV5-1 to TRBJ1-6, with D unclear. This CDR3 contains 14 residues. CDR1 SGHRS and CDR2 YFSETQ come from the germline V gene. V was shortened by 2 bases and J by 8 bases, with 11 bases between the two germline ends. The CDR3 sequence is CASSLEPADSPLHF. CDR3 DNA: TGCGCCAGCAGCTTAGAACCAGCCGATTCACCCCTCCACTTT.

This clonotype has more than one count but fewer than ten. The V call is TRBV30, the J call TRBJ2-1, with 9 nucleotides matching TRBD2. V shed 4 bases, J shed 5 bases, and the junction held 18 bases outside the gene matches. Germline V gene data show CDR1 as GTSNPN and CDR2 as SVGIG (reference sequence). CDR3 size: 18 residues. CDR3 in amino acids: CAWTIIPTLAGGHNEQFF. The CDR3 bases are TGTGCCTGGACTATTATACCGACCCTTGCGGGAGGGCACAATGAGCAGTTCTTC.

This clonotype was counted between two and nine times. CDR3 DNA sequence: TGTGCCAGCAGTCCCCGGACAGGAGGCTACGAGCAGTACGTC. Encoded protein: CASSPRTGGYEQYV. This chain links TRBV28 with TRBJ2-7; TRBD1 matches at 7 bases. V lost 5 bases to trimming and J lost 3 bases; unmatched junction nucleotides: 7. Germline CDR1 reads MDHEN; CDR2 reads SYDVKM. CDR3 length: 14 residues.

Only a few counts were recorded for this clonotype. This rearrangement joins TRBV5-1 to TRBJ2-3, with D hard to call. This CDR3 spans 14 amino acids. Trimming cost V 3 bases and J 4 bases, with 12 bases left between them. Germline V gives CDR1 SGHRS, CDR2 YFSETQ. The chain's CDR3 is CASSSWASADTQYF. DNA of the CDR3: TGCGCCAGCAGCTCTTGGGCTAGTGCAGATACGCAGTATTTT.

On this clonotype: The conserved final phenylalanine or tryptophan is absent from the CDR3, which likely points to a read error. It is unclear where the CDR3 begins or ends on the DNA, so no DNA is shown, and the CDR3 is as TCRdb lists it. The rearrangement links TRBV29-1 to TRBJ1-1. CDR1 is SQVTM, CDR2 ANQGSEA, per germline. The CDR3 spans 8 residues, counting both ends. CDR3 in amino acids: CSVDGVLR.

In its sample, this clonotype was seen many times. The V call is TRBV29-1, the J call TRBJ2-1; the D gene is possibly TRBD2 (10 bases). The CDR3 has 17 amino acids. V was pared by 6 bases and J by 4 bases, with 25 bases between. Germline values: CDR1 SQVTM, CDR2 ANQGSEA. CDR3 amino acids: CSVTGGGGSGGYNEQFF. Here the CDR3 DNA reads TGCAGCGTCACAGGGGGCGGTGGTAGCGGGGGGTACAATGAGCAGTTCTTC.

This clonotype was observed a few times. In DNA, the CDR3 is TGTGCCAGCAGTACAGGGGACGGGGAGCTGTTTTTT. Protein sequence: CASSTGDGELFF. The rearrangement joins TRBV12-3 or TRBV12-4 to TRBJ2-2, with 7 bases aligning to TRBD1. This CDR3 has 12 residues. After removal of 5 bases from V and 7 bases from J, the junction contained 1 base not matched to a gene.

This chain uses TRBV5-5 with TRBJ2-7; D is ambiguous. This CDR3 contains 12 residues. The germline V and J ends were trimmed by 4 bases and 7 bases, with 12 bases remaining between them. CDR1 and CDR2 (germline): SGHKS, YYEKEE (reference sequence). As DNA, the CDR3 is TGTGCCAGCAGCCAATCTAGTGGGGAGCAGTACGTC. It codes for CASSQSSGEQYV.

The chain couples TRBV20-1 to TRBJ1-3; TRBD1 matches 7 bases. CDR1 and CDR2 from the germline V gene are DFQATT and SNEGSKA (reference sequence). This CDR3 contains 15 residues. J was trimmed by 2 bases and V by 4 bases; bases with no gene match: 8. In nucleotides, the CDR3 is TGCAGTGCTAAGACGGACAGGTTGGCTGGAAACACCATATATTTT. This encodes CSAKTDRLAGNTIYF.